This T cell receptor beta chain was identified in a study of T-cell memory formation after mild COVID-19. Study context: The study found TCR clusters largely donor specific.

Comment on this clonotype: What it binds is unknown.

This CDR3 has 16 residues. V lost 6 bases to trimming and J lost 1 base, with 19 bases between them. CDR1 ENHRY and CDR2 SYGVKD come from the germline V gene. It was 5'RACE with constant-segment primers that produced the TCR alpha and TCR beta cDNA libraries, which carried sample barcodes and UMIs. MiXCR, run by TCRdb on the 5' RACE reads, gives a single entry per CDR3 protein. This sample has around 370,000 distinct CDR3 sequences, with roughly 20% found just once. Study findings and constraints: A subset of responding clones appeared in pre-infection memory, suggesting cross-reactive memory joined.

This receptor was obtained from an adult woman who had mild COVID-19 (a few samples of this study predate the infection). Cell type and time point are not known. The gene calls are TRBV10-3 and TRBJ2-7; D is tentatively TRBD1 or TRBD2 (5 bases each). Sample: PBMCs or a T cell subset sorted from them (not recorded which). CDR3 coding DNA: TGTGCCATCAGGCCGGGACCCATTGGCTTATCCTACGAGCAGTACTTC. Amino acid sequence: CAIRPGPIGLSYEQYF.